The present entry profiles one TCR beta chain with its context. What it binds is not known. This record comes from a study of cytomegalovirus exposure and HLA in healthy donors. Study results and limitations: Whilst most TCR sequences proved rare, a subset of public TCRs occurred across many donors. The authors later linked a missense DCLRE1C variant to TCR beta V- and J-gene trimming.

The PCR made use of 60 Vbeta and 13 Jbeta primers. The method was immunoSEQ multiplex PCR; TCRdb's version includes in-frame clones alone and lacks a portion of them. The sample has 200,000 to 250,000 clones, about 77% seen once. This CDR3 has 13 residues. The V gene's germline CDR1 is SGHRS and CDR2 YFSETQ. V was cut by 1 base and J by 3 bases, with 7 bases left in between. The material sequenced was PBMCs. This chain links TRBV5-1 with TRBJ2-5; D possibly corresponds to TRBD2 (5 bases). The sequence came from a woman aged 30 to 39 in good health and CMV-seronegative. The CDR3 loop reads CASSLWGEETQYF. The DNA of the CDR3 is TGCGCCAGCAGCTTGTGGGGAGAAGAGACCCAGTACTTC.